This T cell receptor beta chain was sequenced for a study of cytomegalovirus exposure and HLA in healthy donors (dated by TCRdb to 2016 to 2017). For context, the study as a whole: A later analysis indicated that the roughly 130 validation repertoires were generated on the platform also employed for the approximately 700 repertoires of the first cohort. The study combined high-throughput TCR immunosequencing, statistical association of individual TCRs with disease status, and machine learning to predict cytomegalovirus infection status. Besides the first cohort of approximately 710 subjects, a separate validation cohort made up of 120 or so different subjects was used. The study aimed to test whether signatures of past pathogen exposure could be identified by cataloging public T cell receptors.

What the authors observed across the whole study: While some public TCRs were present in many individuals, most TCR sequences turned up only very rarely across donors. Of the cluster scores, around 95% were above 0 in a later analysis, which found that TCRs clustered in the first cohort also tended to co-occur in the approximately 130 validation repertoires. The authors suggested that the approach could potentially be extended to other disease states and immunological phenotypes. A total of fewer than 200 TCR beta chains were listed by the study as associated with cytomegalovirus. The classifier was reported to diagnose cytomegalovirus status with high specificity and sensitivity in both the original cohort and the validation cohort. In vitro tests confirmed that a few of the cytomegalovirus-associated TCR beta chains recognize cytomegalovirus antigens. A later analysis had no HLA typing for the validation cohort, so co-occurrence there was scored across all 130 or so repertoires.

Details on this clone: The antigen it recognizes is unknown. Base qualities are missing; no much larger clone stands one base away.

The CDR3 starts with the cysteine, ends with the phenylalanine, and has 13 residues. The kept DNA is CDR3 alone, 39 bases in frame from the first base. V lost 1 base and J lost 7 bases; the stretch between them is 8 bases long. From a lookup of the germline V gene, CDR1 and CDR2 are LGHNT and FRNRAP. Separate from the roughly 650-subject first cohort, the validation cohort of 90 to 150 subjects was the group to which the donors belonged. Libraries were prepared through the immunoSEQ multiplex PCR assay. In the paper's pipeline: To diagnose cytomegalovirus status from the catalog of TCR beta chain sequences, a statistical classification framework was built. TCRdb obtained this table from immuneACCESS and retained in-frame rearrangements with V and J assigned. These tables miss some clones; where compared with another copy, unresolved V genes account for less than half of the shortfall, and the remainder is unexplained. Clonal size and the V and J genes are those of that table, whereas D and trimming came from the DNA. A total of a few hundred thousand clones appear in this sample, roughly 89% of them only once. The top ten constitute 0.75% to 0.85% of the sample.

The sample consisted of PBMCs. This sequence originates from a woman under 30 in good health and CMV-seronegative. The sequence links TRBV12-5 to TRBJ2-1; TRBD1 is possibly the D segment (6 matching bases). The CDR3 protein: CASGLGTGNEQFF. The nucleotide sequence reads TGTGCTAGTGGTTTGGGTACAGGGAATGAGCAGTTCTTC.